This T cell receptor beta chain was recovered during a study of spatial heterogeneity in lung cancer. TCRdb passed the 5' RACE reads through MiXCR, listing each CDR3 protein once. The sample consists of about 5,100 distinct CDR3 sequences, roughly 24% of them appearing once. Judged by abundance, this clonotype is medium-sized. Time point indicated: sample taken at primary tumor resection. Extraction of whole RNA from tumor, nontumor lung or frozen PBMC preceded unsorted sequencing. The CDR3 covers 14 residues. From germline, CDR1 is SGDLS and CDR2 YYNGEE. Losses at the gene ends were 0 bases for V and 10 bases for J; bases not matched to a gene: 7.

Sample: PBMCs, taken at surgery. The TCR was taken from a male donor with early-stage non-small cell lung cancer. The V and J genes are TRBV9 and TRBJ2-1, with 7 bases lining up with TRBD1. Here the CDR3 DNA reads TGTGCCAGCAGCGTAGCCTACAGGGGTCGGGAGCAGTTCTTC. It specifies CASSVAYRGREQFF.